This entry concerns a single T cell receptor beta chain. What it binds is unknown. The sample is drawn from a study of cytomegalovirus exposure and HLA in healthy donors. Overall study findings and caveats: A prior analysis recorded that most TCR beta V segments were productive about 87% or about 30% of the time. Specificity of three CMV-associated chains for CMV antigens was verified in vitro. Some TCR beta chains (roughly 160 of them) were listed as cytomegalovirus-associated.

This PCR relied on a set of 60 Vbeta primers and 13 Jbeta primers. Sequencing was performed with immunoSEQ multiplex PCR; in TCRdb, only in-frame clones are kept and a portion is missing. The record lists some 200,000 clones, of which the ten most abundant hold less than 0.9%. This CDR3 has 16 amino acids. CDR1 and CDR2 (germline): MNHNS, SASEGT. Trimming took off 0 bases at V and 0 bases at J, with 12 bases between the two ends. Sequencing was done on a sample of PBMCs. The rearrangement links TRBV6-1 to TRBJ2-7; no reliable D call. This sequence was found in a boy under 18 in good health and CMV-seronegative. Here the CDR3 DNA reads TGTGCCAGCAGTGAAGCGGAGCGCCTACACTCCTACGAGCAGTACTTC. It codes for CASSEAERLHSYEQYF.